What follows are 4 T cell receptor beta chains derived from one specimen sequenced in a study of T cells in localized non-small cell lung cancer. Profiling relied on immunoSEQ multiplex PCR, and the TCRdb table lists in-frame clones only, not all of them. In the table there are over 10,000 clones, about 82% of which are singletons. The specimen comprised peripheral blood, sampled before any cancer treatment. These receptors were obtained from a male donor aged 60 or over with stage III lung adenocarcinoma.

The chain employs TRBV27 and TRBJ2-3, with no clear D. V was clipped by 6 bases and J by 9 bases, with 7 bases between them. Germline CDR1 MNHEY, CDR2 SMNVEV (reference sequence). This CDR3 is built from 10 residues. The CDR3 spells CASRGVTQYF. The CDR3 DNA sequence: TGTGCCAGCAGGGGTGTGACGCAGTATTTT.

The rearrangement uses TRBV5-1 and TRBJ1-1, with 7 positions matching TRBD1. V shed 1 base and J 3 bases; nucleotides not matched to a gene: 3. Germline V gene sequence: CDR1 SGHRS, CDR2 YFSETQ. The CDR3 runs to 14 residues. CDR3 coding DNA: TGCGCCAGCAGCTTGTCAGGGGGGGACACTGAAGCTTTCTTT. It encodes CASSLSGGDTEAFF. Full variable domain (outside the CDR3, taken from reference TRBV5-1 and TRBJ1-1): KAGVTQTPRYLIKTRGQQVTLSCSPISGHRSVSWYQQTPGQGLQFLFEYFSETQRNKGNFPGRFSGRQFSNSRSEMNVSTLELGDSALYLCASSLSGGDTEAFFGQGTRLTVV.

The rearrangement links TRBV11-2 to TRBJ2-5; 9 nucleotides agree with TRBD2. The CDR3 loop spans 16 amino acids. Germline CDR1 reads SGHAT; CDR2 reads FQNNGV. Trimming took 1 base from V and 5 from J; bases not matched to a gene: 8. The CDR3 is CASSLAQRGVGETQYF. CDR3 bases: TGTGCCAGCAGCTTAGCGCAGCGGGGGGTTGGGGAGACCCAGTACTTC. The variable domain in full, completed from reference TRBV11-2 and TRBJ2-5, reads EAGVAQSPRYKIIEKRQSVAFWCNPISGHATLYWYQQILGQGPKLLIQFQNNGVVDDSQLPKDRFSAERLKGVDSTLKIQPAKLEDSAVYLCASSLAQRGVGETQYFGPGTRLLVL.

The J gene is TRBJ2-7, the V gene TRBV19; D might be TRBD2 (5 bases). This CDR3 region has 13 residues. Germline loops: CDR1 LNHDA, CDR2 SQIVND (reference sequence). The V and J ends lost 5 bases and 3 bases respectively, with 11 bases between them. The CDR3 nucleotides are TGTGCCAGTAGTTCCCGGACTTTCTACGAGCAGTACTTC. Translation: CASSSRTFYEQYF.